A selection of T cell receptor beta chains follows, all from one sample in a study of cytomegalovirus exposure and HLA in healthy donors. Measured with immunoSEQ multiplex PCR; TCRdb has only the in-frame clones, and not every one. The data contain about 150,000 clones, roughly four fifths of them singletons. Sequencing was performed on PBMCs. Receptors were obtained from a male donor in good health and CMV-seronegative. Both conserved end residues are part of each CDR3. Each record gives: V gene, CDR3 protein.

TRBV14,CASSQREQGKYNSPLHF
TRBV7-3,CASSLGGRATQYF
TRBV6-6,CASSTYRPGTDTQYF
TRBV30,CAWSGGLAGDTQYF
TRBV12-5,CASGLLTSGQETQYF
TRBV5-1,CASSLAWGGTEAFF
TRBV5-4,CASSQDSSYEQYF
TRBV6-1,CASSDFTHRDRNSPLHF
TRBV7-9,CASSQPWAGSTEAFF
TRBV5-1,CASSLGGETRYF
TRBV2,CASRPGATWEQYF
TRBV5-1,CASSSGSGLYEQYF
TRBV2,CASSAGWAAWQETQYF
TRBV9,CASSGGGLAGRFVYNEQFF
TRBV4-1,CASSDWDSSYEQYF
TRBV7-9,CASSLQGGTQPQHF
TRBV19,CASNRGANEQFF
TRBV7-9,CASSLDSQPQHF
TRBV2,CAGETVGDTQYF
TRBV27,CASSLSTGGPEQYF
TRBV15,CATSLKRTGDTDTQYF
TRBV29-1,CSVEDDRTGANVLTF
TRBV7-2,CASSLASGPNYEQYF
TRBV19,CASSINRGNYGYTF
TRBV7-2,CASSLALSDRSYNEQFF
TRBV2,CASSEWRSDGYTF
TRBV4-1,CASSQDPLGGSYNEQFF
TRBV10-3,CAISGEPNQPQHF